These 11 T cell receptor beta chains were sequenced from one sample in a study of control samples from healthy donors and cancer patients. Measured with immunoSEQ multiplex PCR; TCRdb has only the in-frame clones, and not every one. Of tens of thousands of clones detected, about 87% appear once; the ten largest clones hold approximately 30%. The sequenced material came from blood. These receptors all stem from a man aged 45-65 years in good health.

The rearrangement joins TRBV6-1 to TRBJ1-5; tentatively, D is TRBD1 (5 bases). The CDR3 length is 17 residues. V was shortened by 3 bases and J by 2 bases, with 17 bases between the two germline ends. The germline V gene encodes CDR1 MNHNS and CDR2 SASEGT. The CDR3: CASSDTIRGSGNQPQHF. The CDR3 DNA is TGTGCCAGCAGTGATACGATTAGGGGCAGTGGCAATCAGCCCCAGCATTTT.

This chain uses TRBV7-9 with TRBJ2-2; weak D call: TRBD1 (6 bases). V lost 7 bases and J 6 bases, leaving 12 bases between the germline ends. The length of the CDR3 is 13 residues. From germline, CDR1 is SEHNR and CDR2 FQNEAQ (reference sequence). Here the CDR3 reads CASITGSAGELFF. DNA for the CDR3: TGTGCCAGCATCACAGGGTCCGCCGGGGAGCTGTTTTTT.

This sequence joins TRBV5-4 and TRBJ2-4, with D perhaps TRBD1 (6 bases). This CDR3 has 13 residues. Deletions cut 4 bases from V and 6 bases from J, with 11 bases between. Looked up from germline, CDR1 is SGHNT and CDR2 is YYREEE (reference sequence). The CDR3 DNA reads TGTGCCAGCAGCCCCGGCAGGGGAAACATTCAGTACTTC. As protein: CASSPGRGNIQYF.

This chain links TRBV21-1 with TRBJ2-5. TRBV21-1 is described as a pseudogene. CDR3 size: 15 residues. CDR3 coding DNA: TGTGCCAGCAGCAAAGTCAAGATAAACCAAGAGACCCAGTACTTC. Translating it yields CASSKVKINQETQYF.

The chain carries TRBV15 and TRBJ2-1; TRBD1 matches 9 bases. CDR1 and CDR2 from the germline V gene are LNHNV and YYDKDF (reference sequence). The V segment lost 5 bases and the J segment 6 bases; nucleotides outside the gene matches: 14. The CDR3 sequence is 17 residues long. This CDR3 is CATSSPVTGGASNEQFF. The CDR3 bases are TGTGCCACCAGCTCCCCCGTAACAGGGGGCGCAAGCAATGAGCAGTTCTTC.

The V gene is TRBV10-3, the J gene TRBJ2-5, with D possibly matching TRBD2 (5 bases). The length of the CDR3 is 13 residues. The germline gives CDR1 ENHRY, CDR2 SYGVKD. V was shortened by 6 bases and J by 2 bases, with 10 bases between the two germline ends. CDR3 amino acids: CAISQLEQETQYF. In DNA, the CDR3 is TGTGCCATCAGCCAACTAGAGCAAGAGACCCAGTACTTC.

This clone has only a few counts. The rearrangement joins TRBV7-2 to TRBJ2-5, with 11 bases lining up with TRBD2. Germline CDR1 reads SGHTA; CDR2 reads FQGNSA. The CDR3 totals 15 residues. The junction had 7 bases not matched to a gene; V was cut back by 6 bases and J by 4 bases. The CDR3: CASRISGGALETQYF. Here the CDR3 DNA reads TGTGCCAGCAGGATTAGCGGGGGGGCCTTAGAGACCCAGTACTTC.

This clone was recorded only once. V usage is TRBV6-2 or TRBV6-3 and J usage is TRBJ2-3, with D perhaps assigned TRBD1 or TRBD2 (6 bases each). The CDR3 has 16 residues. Trimming took 1 base from V and 6 from J, leaving 17 bases between them. In germline, CDR1 is MNHEY, CDR2 SVGEGT. For the CDR3, the DNA is TGTGCCAGCAGTTACTTGGGGGGCGAAGGAAAGGATACGCAGTATTTT. Its translation: CASSYLGGEGKDTQYF.

The chain is built from TRBV5-8 and TRBJ2-2; 7 nucleotides line up with TRBD1. The CDR3 sequence is 13 residues long. Trimming cost V 5 bases and J 7 bases; bases outside gene matches: 5. Germline CDR1 reads SGHTS; CDR2 reads YDEGEE. CDR3 nucleotide sequence: TGTGCCAGCAGACGTGACAGGGTCGGGGAGCTGTTTTTT. This encodes CASRRDRVGELFF.

The chain links TRBV7-9 to TRBJ1-6; 7 bases map to TRBD1. V shed 3 bases, J shed 8 bases, and the junction held 7 bases outside the gene matches. Germline V gene lookup returns CDR1 SEHNR and CDR2 FQNEAQ (reference sequence). The length of the CDR3 is 15 residues. The CDR3 sequence is CASSFRQGVDSPLHF. The CDR3 nucleotides are TGTGCCAGCAGCTTTAGACAGGGAGTGGATTCACCCCTCCACTTT. Combining the CDR3 with reference TRBV7-9 and TRBJ1-6 gives the whole variable domain DTGVSQNPRHKITKRGQNVTFRCDPISEHNRLYWYRQTLGQGPEFLTYFQNEAQLEKSRLLSDRFSAERPKGSFSTLEIQRTEQGDSAMYLCASSFRQGVDSPLHFGNGTRLTVT.

This chain joins TRBV6-6 and TRBJ2-7; D gene uncertain. The CDR3 loop spans 14 amino acids. Germline loops: CDR1 MNHNY, CDR2 SVGAGI (reference sequence). Trimming stripped 5 bases from V and 0 bases from J, with 11 bases between. The CDR3 bases are TGTGCCAGCAGTCCCATTGGAACCTCCTACGAGCAGTACTTC. This translates into CASSPIGTSYEQYF.